This entry is about one T cell receptor (beta chain). The antigen is unknown. These data come from a study of human T cells and chemical hapten exposure. About the research overall: Sensitization used 2% DPC on roughly 2 cm by roughly 2 cm upper inner arm skin. Overall study findings and caveats: Following DPC sensitization, TCRs present above 1 in 1000 frequency showed no change.

TCRdb reprocessed the RACE reads via MiXCR and lists one record per CDR3 protein. Here the sample spans 75,000 to 100,000 distinct CDR3 sequences, about 10% being singletons. Germline-derived CDR1 and CDR2 are LGHNA and YNFKEQ. This CDR3 spans 17 amino acids. With V trimmed by 0 bases and J by 12 bases, 11 bases remained unmatched. Time point described: patch test 1, 2 weeks after DPC sensitization. Regarding treatment: therapeutic diphenylcyclopropenone sensitization with weekly scalp DPC. The genes are TRBV4-2 and TRBJ2-1, with 13 bases identical to TRBD2. This specimen consisted of whole blood, obtained in connection with sensitization to the hapten diphenylcyclopropenone (DPC). This TCR came from a man aged 35-49 years with alopecia areata. Some clones in this sample may be carry-over from other donors' samples. CDR3 protein: CASSQEPPGTSGIAQFF. CDR3 sequence (DNA): TGTGCCAGCAGCCAAGAGCCCCCCGGGACTAGCGGGATAGCGCAGTTCTTC.